This record concerns one T cell receptor (beta chain) sequence. The antigen remains unidentified. The CDR3 consists of 14 residues. J gave up 4 bases and V 5 bases, and 5 bases lay outside the gene matches. Germline V gene lookup returns CDR1 SEHNR and CDR2 FQNEAQ (reference sequence). This entry belongs to a study of shared clonotypes between healthy human individuals. Overall study findings and caveats: It was the few donors that limited the genetic and exposure-history diversity represented. Larger richness was generally estimated for naive than memory subsets.

Naive CD8 cells comprised CD45RO-negative, CCR7-positively selected cells, excluding terminally differentiated effector memory CD45RA+ cells. Study donors comprised healthy, HIV-negative adults devoid of recent acute infection or vaccination. Donors were Caucasian adults residing in Nashville, Tennessee, USA. The assay was immunoSEQ multiplex PCR, and TCRdb's table has in-frame clones only and misses some. The sample includes about 580,000 clones, about 98% seen only once; the top ten take 0.3%. The TCR sequence derives from a man aged 25 to 45 in good health. The source material was naive CD8+ T cells sorted from blood. The J gene is TRBJ2-7, the V gene TRBV7-9, with 10 bases that match TRBD2. CDR3 sequence reads: CASSPLAGPYEQYF. The CDR3 DNA sequence: TGTGCCAGCAGCCCACTAGCGGGACCGTACGAGCAGTACTTC.